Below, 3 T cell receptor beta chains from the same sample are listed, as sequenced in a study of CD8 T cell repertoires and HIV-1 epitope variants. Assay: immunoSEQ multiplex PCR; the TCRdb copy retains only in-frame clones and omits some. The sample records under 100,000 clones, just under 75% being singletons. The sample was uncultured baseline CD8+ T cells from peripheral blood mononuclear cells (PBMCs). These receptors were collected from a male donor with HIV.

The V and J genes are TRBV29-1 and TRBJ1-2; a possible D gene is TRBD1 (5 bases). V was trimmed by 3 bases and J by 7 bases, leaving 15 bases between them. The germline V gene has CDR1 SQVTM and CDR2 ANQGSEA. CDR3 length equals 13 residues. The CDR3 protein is CSVETIQGGGYTF. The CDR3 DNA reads TGCAGCGTTGAGACCATCCAGGGAGGTGGCTACACCTTC.

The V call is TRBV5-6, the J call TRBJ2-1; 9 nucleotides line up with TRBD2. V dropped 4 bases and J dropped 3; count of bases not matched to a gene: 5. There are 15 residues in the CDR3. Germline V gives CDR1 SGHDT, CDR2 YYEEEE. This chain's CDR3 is CASSPRLADYNEQFF. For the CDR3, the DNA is TGTGCCAGCAGCCCCCGACTAGCGGACTACAATGAGCAGTTCTTC.

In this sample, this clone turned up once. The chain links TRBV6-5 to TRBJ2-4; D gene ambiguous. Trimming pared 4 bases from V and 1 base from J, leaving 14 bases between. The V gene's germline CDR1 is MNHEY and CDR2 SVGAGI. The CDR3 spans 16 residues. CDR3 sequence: CASSFTPVRAKNIQYF. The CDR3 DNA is TGTGCCAGCAGTTTTACACCGGTGCGCGCCAAAAACATTCAGTACTTC.